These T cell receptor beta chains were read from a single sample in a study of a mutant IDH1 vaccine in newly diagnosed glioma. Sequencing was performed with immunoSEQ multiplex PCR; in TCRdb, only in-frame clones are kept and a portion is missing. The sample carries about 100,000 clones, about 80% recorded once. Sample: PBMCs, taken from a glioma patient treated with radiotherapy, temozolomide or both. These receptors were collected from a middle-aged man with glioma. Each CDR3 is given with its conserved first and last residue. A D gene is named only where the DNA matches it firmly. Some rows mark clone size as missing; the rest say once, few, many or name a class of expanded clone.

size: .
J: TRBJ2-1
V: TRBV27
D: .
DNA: TGTGCCAGCAGTTTAATTGGGTCAGGTCCGGGCAATGAGCAGTTCTTC
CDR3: CASSLIGSGPGNEQFF

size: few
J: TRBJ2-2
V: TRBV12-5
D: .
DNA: TGTGCTAGTGGCTCGGGACAAAGGAACACCGGGGAGCTGTTTTTT
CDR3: CASGSGQRNTGELFF

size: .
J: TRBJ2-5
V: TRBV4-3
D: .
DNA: TGCGCCAGCAGCCAAGATTGGGGGGCCCAAGAGACCCAGTACTTC
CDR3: CASSQDWGAQETQYF

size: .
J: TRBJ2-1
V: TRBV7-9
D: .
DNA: TGTGCCAGCAGCCCCTCGACGGGAGTTTCCTACAATGAGCAGTTCTTC
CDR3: CASSPSTGVSYNEQFF

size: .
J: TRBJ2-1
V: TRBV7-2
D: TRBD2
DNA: TGTGCCAGCAGCTTAGCTCCCGCCGGACTAGCGCTCAATGAGCAGTTCTTC
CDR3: CASSLAPAGLALNEQFF

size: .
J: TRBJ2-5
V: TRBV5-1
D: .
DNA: TGCGCCAGCAGCTTGGGTGGGGGCGAAGAGACCCAGTACTTC
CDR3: CASSLGGGEETQYF

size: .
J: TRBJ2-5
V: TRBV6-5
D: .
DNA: TGTGCCAGCAGTTACCCCGGACGGGGAGAGACCCAGTACTTC
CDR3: CASSYPGRGETQYF

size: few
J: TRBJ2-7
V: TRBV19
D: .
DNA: TGTGCCAGTACCCCTGGGCCCAATCGGGGGCAGTACTTC
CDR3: CASTPGPNRGQYF

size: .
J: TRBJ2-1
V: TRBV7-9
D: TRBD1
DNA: TGTGCCAGCAGCCGTGACAGGGACGAGCAGTTCTTC
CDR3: CASSRDRDEQFF

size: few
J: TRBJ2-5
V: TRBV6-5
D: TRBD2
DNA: TGTGCCAGCAGTTACCGCAGCGGGGGGGCCGGAGAGACCCAGTACTTC
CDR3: CASSYRSGGAGETQYF